This passage covers 31 T cell receptor beta chains from one sample sequenced in a study of blood T cell repertoires in COVID-19. Repertoires were generated with immunoSEQ multiplex PCR, while TCRdb's copy carries only in-frame clones and drops some. The sample has about 200,000 clones; about 87% are singletons. The sequenced sample consisted of peripheral blood. The receptors originated from a man in his sixties with acute or convalescent COVID-19.

The chain combines TRBV28 with TRBJ1-6; 7 bases map to TRBD1. The CDR3 loop spans 12 amino acids. The junction had 1 base not matched to a gene; V was cut back by 7 bases and J by 7 bases. Germline lookup yields CDR1 MDHEN and CDR2 SYDVKM. In DNA form, the CDR3 reads TGTGCCAGCACGGACAGGAATTCACCCCTCCACTTT. Its translation is CASTDRNSPLHF. Complete variable domain (other parts from reference TRBV28 and TRBJ1-6): DVKVTQSSRYLVKRTGEKVFLECVQDMDHENMFWYRQDPGLGLRLIYFSYDVKMKEKGDIPEGYSVSREKKERFSLILESASTNQTSMYLCASTDRNSPLHFGNGTRLTVT.

V is TRBV28 and J is TRBJ1-3; no firm D call. The germline CDR1 and CDR2 sequences are MDHEN and SYDVKM. V lost 2 bases and J 0 bases, leaving 8 bases between the germline ends. The CDR3 runs 15 residues. This chain's CDR3 is CASSLSGNSGNTIYF. In DNA form, the CDR3 reads TGTGCCAGCAGTTTAAGCGGGAACTCTGGAAACACCATATATTTT.

The chain joins TRBV4-2 to TRBJ2-2; tentatively, D is TRBD2 (7 bases). With 1 base removed from V and 3 bases from J, the gap between germline ends came to 12 bases. Germline loops: CDR1 LGHNA, CDR2 YNFKEQ. This CDR3 comprises 16 residues. The CDR3 region has the DNA TGTGCCAGCAGCCAAGGGGGGGGCCCAGACACCGGGGAGCTGTTTTTT. This translates into CASSQGGGPDTGELFF.

This clone was detected once. The J gene is TRBJ1-1, the V gene TRBV27, with D hard to call. The germline V gene has CDR1 MNHEY and CDR2 SMNVEV (reference sequence). V lost 7 bases, J lost 1 base, and 7 bases lay in between. The CDR3 has 12 amino acids. CDR3 coding DNA: TGTGCCAGCAAATCCTGGAACACTGAAGCTTTCTTT. Translation gives CASKSWNTEAFF.

The CDR3 DNA reads as TGTGCCAGCAGTTTCCGTAATCAGCCCCAGCATTTT. Translated, it gives CASSFRNQPQHF. The chain uses TRBV12-3 or TRBV12-4 and TRBJ1-5, with D unresolved. This CDR3 region has 12 residues. Trimming removed 3 bases from V and 4 bases from J, with 4 bases in between.

The rearrangement joins TRBV3-1 (or the pseudogene TRBV3-2) to TRBJ2-7; 7 bases match TRBD1. J gave up 7 bases and V 3 bases, and 12 bases lay outside the gene matches. The CDR3 spans 15 residues. Germline V gene sequence: CDR1 LGHDT, CDR2 YNNKEL (reference sequence). CDR3 residues: CASSHPFKEQGEQYF. The DNA for the CDR3 is TGTGCCAGCAGCCACCCTTTTAAGGAACAGGGGGAGCAGTACTTC.

The chain carries TRBV7-8 and TRBJ2-7; TRBD2 might be the D (5 bases). The CDR3 has 13 amino acids. V lost 0 bases to trimming and J lost 4 bases, with 7 bases between them. Germline CDR1 reads SGHVS; CDR2 reads FQNEAQ. For the CDR3, the DNA is TGTGCCAGCAGCTTAGCGCGCGGGTACGAGCAGTACTTC. Protein product: CASSLARGYEQYF.

The chain is built from TRBV19 and TRBJ2-3; D may be TRBD1 (6 bases). Germline CDR1 LNHDA, CDR2 SQIVND (reference sequence). The CDR3 consists of 14 residues. Trimming left V 2 bases short and J 4 bases short, with 10 bases between. The CDR3 sequence: CASSIQGMADTQYF. CDR3 coding DNA: TGTGCCAGTAGTATACAGGGGATGGCAGATACGCAGTATTTT.

The chain uses TRBV30 and TRBJ1-1; 7 bases align to TRBD1. The CDR3 length is 14 residues. Germline values: CDR1 GTSNPN, CDR2 SVGIG (reference sequence). With 4 bases clipped from V and 3 bases from J, the junction kept 8 bases outside the gene matches. The CDR3 nucleotides read TGTGCCTGGAACCTACAGGGGATCGACACTGAAGCTTTCTTT. Translation gives CAWNLQGIDTEAFF.

The chain recombines TRBV6-1 with TRBJ2-3; TRBD2 matches 7 bases. V lost 3 bases, J lost 8 bases, and 14 bases stayed unmatched. Germline V lookup: CDR1 MNHNS, CDR2 SASEGT. The CDR3 contains 16 residues. The CDR3 loop is CASSEPGGALMGTQYF. The CDR3 DNA sequence: TGTGCCAGCAGTGAGCCGGGGGGAGCACTGATGGGTACGCAGTATTTT.

The chain employs TRBV6-5 and TRBJ1-1; D is possibly TRBD1 (5 bases). The V gene's germline CDR1 is MNHEY and CDR2 SVGAGI. Trimming took off 6 bases at V and 2 bases at J, with 10 bases between the two ends. The CDR3 sequence is 13 residues long. CDR3 region: CASSRQTNTEAFF. CDR3 DNA sequence: TGTGCCAGCAGCCGACAGACCAACACTGAAGCTTTCTTT.

This clone was seen a handful of times. Other DNA sequences in the sample encode the same CDR3. The rearrangement joins TRBV18 to TRBJ2-3; TRBD1 matches at 8 bases. The CDR3 spans 15 residues. Germline lookup yields CDR1 KGHSH and CDR2 LQKENI. V lost 3 bases to trimming and J lost 2 bases; unmatched junction nucleotides: 4. The CDR3 region is CASSPGTGSTDTQYF. The CDR3 DNA sequence: TGTGCCAGCTCACCCGGGACAGGCTCCACAGATACGCAGTATTTT.

The chain couples TRBV7-2 to TRBJ1-1; the match to TRBD1 covers 9 bases. CDR3 length: 17 amino acids. The V gene end was trimmed by 4 bases and the J gene end by 1 base; junction bases not matched to a gene: 10. Germline-derived CDR1 and CDR2 are SGHTA and FQGNSA. CDR3 in DNA: TGTGCCAGCAGCTCGGCCTTCTGGACAGGGGAGAACACTGAAGCTTTCTTT. Translated: CASSSAFWTGENTEAFF.

The rearrangement uses TRBV2 and TRBJ1-3, with D tentatively TRBD1 (5 bases). Deletions cut 8 bases from V and 7 bases from J, with 18 bases between. The CDR3 length is 14 residues. CDR1 SNHLY and CDR2 FYNNEI come from the germline V gene. This chain's CDR3 is CASRQGILGNTIYF. The CDR3 DNA follows: TGTGCCAGCCGGCAGGGTATCCTCGGGAACACCATATATTTT.

The V and J genes are TRBV12-3 or TRBV12-4 and TRBJ2-7; D is ambiguous. There are 12 residues in the CDR3. Between the trimmed V and J ends, which lost 4 bases and 4 bases, there was a span of 8 bases. The CDR3 region is CASSSRRYEQYF. The CDR3 region has the DNA TGTGCCAGCAGTTCCCGCCGGTACGAGCAGTACTTC.

The rearrangement uses TRBV28 and TRBJ1-5; D uncertain. Trimming took 4 bases from V and 7 from J, leaving 11 bases between them. Germline CDR1 and CDR2: MDHEN and SYDVKM. The CDR3 sequence is 13 residues long. CDR3: CASSSGRYQPQHF. The DNA of the CDR3 is TGTGCCAGCAGTTCCGGGAGGTACCAGCCCCAGCATTTT.

The V call is TRBV5-1, the J call TRBJ1-5; TRBD1 agrees at 9 bases. The CDR3 totals 15 residues. The germline V gene has CDR1 SGHRS and CDR2 YFSETQ. Germline trimming cut 2 bases from V and 5 bases from J; bases unmatched to any gene: 5. The CDR3 sequence: CASSFTGGGDQPQHF. CDR3 sequence (DNA): TGCGCCAGCAGCTTCACAGGGGGCGGCGATCAGCCCCAGCATTTT.

The chain uses TRBV24-1 and TRBJ2-3, with TRBD1 matching over 9 bases. The V and J ends lost 4 bases and 0 bases, in that order; junction bases with no gene match: 7. CDR3 length equals 17 residues. Germline CDR1 and CDR2: KGHDR and SFDVKD. DNA of the CDR3: TGTGCCACCAGTGACCAGAGACAGGGGGTGAGCACAGATACGCAGTATTTT. The encoded protein is CATSDQRQGVSTDTQYF.

This clone was counted a few times. J is TRBJ2-2 and V is TRBV5-6; no clear D. Germline V gives CDR1 SGHDT, CDR2 YYEEEE. The ends were cut back, 1 base at V and 8 bases at J, with 12 bases in the middle. The CDR3 extends over 14 amino acids. CDR3 region: CASSLSGGVGELFF. CDR3 coding DNA: TGTGCCAGCAGCTTGTCCGGCGGAGTTGGGGAGCTGTTTTTT.

This clone came up a few times. This chain links TRBV11-2 with TRBJ2-1; TRBD2 matches at 11 bases. The germline CDR1 and CDR2 sequences are SGHAT and FQNNGV. The CDR3 consists of 15 residues. The junction had 11 bases not matched to a gene; V was cut back by 7 bases and J by 9 bases. The CDR3 spells CASTPGLAGGFEQFF. The CDR3 nucleotides read TGTGCCAGCACCCCGGGGCTAGCGGGGGGCTTTGAGCAGTTCTTC.

V and J are TRBV5-1 and TRBJ2-1; the D gene is possibly TRBD2 (7 bases). Trimming took off 4 bases at V and 7 bases at J, with 21 bases between the two ends. The CDR3 is made up of 16 amino acids. CDR1 is SGHRS and CDR2 is YFSETQ in the germline V gene. The CDR3 bases are TGCGCCAGCAGCGGGGGGGCCCTCGGGGGGCTAAATGAGCAGTTCTTC. Protein sequence: CASSGGALGGLNEQFF.

The CDR3 DNA sequence: TGTGCCACCAGCAGAGAGGTAGCGGGGGGGCCATTCACGCAGTATTTT. Translating gives CATSREVAGGPFTQYF. J is TRBJ2-3 and V is TRBV15; TRBD2 matches at 11 bases. The CDR3 spans 16 residues. Unmatched junction bases numbered 8, after V lost 0 bases and J lost 9 bases. CDR1 is LNHNV and CDR2 is YYDKDF in the germline V gene (reference sequence).

CDR3 sequence reads: CAWTGETHYGYTF. The CDR3 nucleotides are TGTGCCTGGACAGGGGAAACCCACTATGGCTACACCTTC. The chain recombines TRBV30 with TRBJ1-2; tentative D call: TRBD1 (6 bases). This CDR3 has 13 amino acids. V was cut by 4 bases and J by 3 bases, with 12 bases left in between. Per germline, CDR1 GTSNPN and CDR2 SVGIG (reference sequence).

V is TRBV29-1 and J is TRBJ1-2, with a weak D call TRBD1 (6 bases). Germline V gives CDR1 SQVTM, CDR2 ANQGSEA. The CDR3 is made up of 15 amino acids. V lost 8 bases, J lost 4 bases, and 23 bases lay in between. The CDR3 DNA follows: TGCAGCTCTGTGGGGACAACCGGGACACGCTATGGCTACACCTTC. This encodes CSSVGTTGTRYGYTF.

The chain joins TRBV27 to TRBJ1-6; TRBD1 agrees at 8 bases. This CDR3 is 16 amino acids long. Germline V lookup: CDR1 MNHEY, CDR2 SMNVEV (reference sequence). J gave up 7 bases and V 5 bases, and 10 bases lay outside the gene matches. The CDR3 sequence is CASSPDRGGGNSPLHF. CDR3 coding DNA: TGTGCCAGCAGTCCCGACAGGGGAGGAGGCAATTCACCCCTCCACTTT.

This chain connects TRBV11-3 to TRBJ2-5; the D is unclear. Trimming left V 1 base short and J 2 bases short, with 5 bases between. The germline V gene has CDR1 SGHNT and CDR2 YENEEA. The CDR3 length is 13 residues. CDR3 loop: CASSLGGQETQYF. DNA of the CDR3: TGTGCCAGCAGCTTAGGCGGACAAGAGACCCAGTACTTC.

The chain has TRBV5-1 and TRBJ2-7, with a weak D call TRBD1 (6 bases). Between the trimmed V and J ends, which lost 0 bases and 3 bases, there was a span of 13 bases. The CDR3 extends over 15 amino acids. Germline-derived CDR1 and CDR2 are SGHRS and YFSETQ. The CDR3 spells CASSLGPGQIYEQYF. The CDR3 region has the DNA TGCGCCAGCAGCTTGGGGCCCGGACAGATCTACGAGCAGTACTTC.

The J gene is TRBJ2-2, the V gene TRBV6-2 or TRBV6-3; 11 bases line up with TRBD1. Trimming took 6 bases from V and 6 from J; bases not matched to a gene: 12. CDR3 size: 17 residues. Germline values: CDR1 MNHEY, CDR2 SVGEGT. The CDR3 protein is CASSNLGQGASSGELFF. The CDR3 nucleotides read TGTGCCAGCAGCAATTTAGGACAGGGGGCATCGTCCGGGGAGCTGTTTTTT.

The chain employs TRBV5-1 and TRBJ2-6; D might be TRBD2 (5 bases). Trimming shortened V by 0 bases and J by 6 bases, and 10 bases separated the two germline ends. CDR3 size: 15 residues. From germline, CDR1 is SGHRS and CDR2 YFSETQ. The CDR3 loop is CASSLGRGSANVLTF. The CDR3 region has the DNA TGCGCCAGCAGCTTGGGTCGGGGTTCGGCCAACGTCCTGACTTTC.

This chain uses TRBV19 with TRBJ2-6; TRBD1 aligns across 11 bases. Trimming took 2 bases from V and 3 from J; bases not matched to a gene: 6. The CDR3 runs to 18 residues. From germline, CDR1 is LNHDA and CDR2 SQIVND (reference sequence). This chain's CDR3 is CASSIRTGGRVGANVLTF. Written as DNA, the CDR3 is TGTGCCAGTAGTATACGGACAGGGGGCCGGGTTGGGGCCAACGTCCTGACTTTC.

V gene TRBV7-2 combines with J gene TRBJ2-3; D not certain. The germline gives CDR1 SGHTA, CDR2 FQGNSA. V lost 5 bases and J lost 8, with 14 bases in between. The CDR3 extends over 13 amino acids. CDR3 bases: TGTGCCAGCAGCCTCAGCAGGCTCGGTACGCAGTATTTT. Translated: CASSLSRLGTQYF.